This T cell receptor (beta chain) was identified in a study of T cells after yellow fever vaccination. Overall study context: Preparation of the low-cell-number fractions used SMART-Seq v4 Ultra Low Input. Broader study findings: Weaker, the secondary response peaked sooner, at day 5 versus 15.

From the 5' RACE reads, TCRdb called clonotypes with MiXCR, one entry per CDR3 protein. This sample has about 250,000 distinct CDR3 sequences, with roughly 4% found just once. This clonotype was observed many times. What it binds is not known. The CDR3 is 16 amino acids. Losses at the gene ends were 5 bases for V and 4 bases for J; bases not matched to a gene: 8. The clonotype comes from a man younger than 35 who received the YFV17D yellow fever vaccine. This rearrangement joins TRBV12-3 or TRBV12-4 to TRBJ2-1; 10 bases map to TRBD2. Sequenced here: PBMCs, sampled 15 days after the yellow fever booster vaccination. CDR3 in amino acids: CASSPKGSGGYNEQFF. The CDR3 coding sequence is TGTGCCAGCAGTCCTAAGGGTAGCGGGGGGTACAATGAGCAGTTCTTC.